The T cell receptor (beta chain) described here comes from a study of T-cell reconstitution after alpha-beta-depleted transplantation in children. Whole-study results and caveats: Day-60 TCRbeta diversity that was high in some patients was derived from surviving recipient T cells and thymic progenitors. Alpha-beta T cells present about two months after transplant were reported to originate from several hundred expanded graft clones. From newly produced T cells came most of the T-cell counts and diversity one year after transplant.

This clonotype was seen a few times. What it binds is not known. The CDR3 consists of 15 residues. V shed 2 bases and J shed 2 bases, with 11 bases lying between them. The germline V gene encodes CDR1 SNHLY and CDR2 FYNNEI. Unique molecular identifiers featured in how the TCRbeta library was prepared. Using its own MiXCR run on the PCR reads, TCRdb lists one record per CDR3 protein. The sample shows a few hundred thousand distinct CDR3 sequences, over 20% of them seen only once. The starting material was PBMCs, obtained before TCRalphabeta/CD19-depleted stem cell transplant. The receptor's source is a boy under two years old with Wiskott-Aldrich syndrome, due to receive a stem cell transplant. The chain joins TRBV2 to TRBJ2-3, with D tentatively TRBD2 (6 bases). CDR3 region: CASSESGRDTDTQYF. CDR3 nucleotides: TGTGCCAGCAGTGAATCAGGGCGGGACACAGATACGCAGTATTTT.